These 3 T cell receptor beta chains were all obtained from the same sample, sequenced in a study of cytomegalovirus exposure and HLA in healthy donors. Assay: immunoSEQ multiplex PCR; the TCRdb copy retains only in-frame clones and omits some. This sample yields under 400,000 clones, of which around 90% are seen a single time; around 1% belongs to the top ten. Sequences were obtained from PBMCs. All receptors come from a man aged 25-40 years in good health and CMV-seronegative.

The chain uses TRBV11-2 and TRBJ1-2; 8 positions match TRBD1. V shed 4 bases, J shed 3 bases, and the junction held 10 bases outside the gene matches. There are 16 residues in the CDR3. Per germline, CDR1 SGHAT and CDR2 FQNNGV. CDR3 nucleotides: TGTGCCAGCAGCTCCATTTACGGACAGGGTTACTATGGCTACACCTTC. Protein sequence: CASSSIYGQGYYGYTF. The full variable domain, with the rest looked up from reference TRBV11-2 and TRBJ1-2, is EAGVAQSPRYKIIEKRQSVAFWCNPISGHATLYWYQQILGQGPKLLIQFQNNGVVDDSQLPKDRFSAERLKGVDSTLKIQPAKLEDSAVYLCASSSIYGQGYYGYTFGSGTRLTVV.

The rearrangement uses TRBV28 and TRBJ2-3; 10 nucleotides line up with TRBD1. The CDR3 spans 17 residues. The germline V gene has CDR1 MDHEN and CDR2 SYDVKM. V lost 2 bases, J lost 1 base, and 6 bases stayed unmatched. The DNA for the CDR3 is TGTGCCAGCAGTTTAAGGCAGGGGACAGGGGGCACAGATACGCAGTATTTT. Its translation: CASSLRQGTGGTDTQYF. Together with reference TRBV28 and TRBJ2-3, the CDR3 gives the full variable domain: DVKVTQSSRYLVKRTGEKVFLECVQDMDHENMFWYRQDPGLGLRLIYFSYDVKMKEKGDIPEGYSVSREKKERFSLILESASTNQTSMYLCASSLRQGTGGTDTQYFGPGTRLTVL.

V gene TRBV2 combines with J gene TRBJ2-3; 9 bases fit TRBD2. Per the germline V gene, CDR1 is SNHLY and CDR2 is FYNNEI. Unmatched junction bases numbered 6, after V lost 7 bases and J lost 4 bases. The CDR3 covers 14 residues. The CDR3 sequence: CASNGLAPSDTQYF. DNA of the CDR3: TGTGCCAGCAACGGACTAGCGCCTTCAGATACGCAGTATTTT.